A single T cell receptor beta chain is shown here with its context. Two consecutive negative NP/OP PCR tests, clearance, or resolved symptoms defined Cohort 3 recovery. In the authors' methods: Reference gene primer amplification yielded estimated nucleated cell counts. The repertoire was sequenced with immunoSEQ multiplex PCR; TCRdb's copy has only in-frame clones and lacks some. The DNA was the basis for D and trimming; V, J and clone size are from that table. The sample holds some 490,000 clones, around 85% seen once. Germline CDR1 is LGHNT and CDR2 is FRNRAP. V dropped 6 bases and J dropped 3; count of bases not matched to a gene: 14. This CDR3 is built from 18 residues. This record belongs to a study of blood T cell repertoires in COVID-19. Overall study: Researchers got acute and convalescent COVID-19 samples from the United States, Italy and Spain.

The chain joins TRBV12-5 to TRBJ2-3, with TRBD2 matching 11 bases. The receptor was isolated from a woman aged 55-70 years who had recovered from COVID-19. The material sequenced was PBMCs or T cells enriched from blood (not recorded which). CDR3 DNA: TGTGCTAGTGGCTCCCCTAGCGGGGGGCCCTCCCGGACAGATACGCAGTATTTT. Its protein is CASGSPSGGPSRTDTQYF.